These 10 T cell receptor beta chains were all obtained from the same sample, sequenced in a study of T-cell reconstitution after alpha-beta-depleted transplantation in children. Preparation of the TCRbeta library used unique molecular identifiers. TCRdb ran MiXCR on the PCR reads and lists one entry per CDR3 protein. Of 81,000 or so distinct CDR3 sequences listed, roughly 16% are singletons. The sample was PBMCs, mostly from graft donor cells, taken 180 days after TCRalphabeta/CD19-depleted stem cell transplant. Every receptor here comes from a male patient between 2 and 9 years old who had a stem cell transplant for acute lymphoblastic leukemia, so the T cells may come from the graft donor.

J is TRBJ2-7 and V is TRBV5-1; maybe TRBD2 (5 bases). Germline CDR1 reads SGHRS; CDR2 reads YFSETQ. The CDR3 is made up of 11 amino acids. Trimming removed 0 bases from V and 12 bases from J, with 10 bases in between. The CDR3, as DNA: TGCGCCAGCAGCTTGGAGGGAGTCCGGTACTTC. Its protein product is CASSLEGVRYF.

At least ten counts were recorded for this clonotype. The chain has TRBV7-7 and TRBJ2-3; D is undetermined. Germline lookup yields CDR1 SSHAT and CDR2 FNYEAQ (reference sequence). The CDR3 is 15 amino acids. V was trimmed by 5 bases and J by 2 bases, leaving 14 bases between them. The chain's CDR3 is CASSRTATHTDTQYF. As DNA, the CDR3 is TGTGCCAGCAGCCGCACAGCGACCCACACAGATACGCAGTATTTT. The full variable domain, completed using reference TRBV7-7 and TRBJ2-3, is GAGVSQSPRYKVTKRGQDVTLRCDPISSHATLYWYQQALGQGPEFLTYFNYEAQPDKSGLPSDRFSAERPEGSISTLTIQRTEQRDSAMYRCASSRTATHTDTQYFGPGTRLTVL.

The chain couples TRBV6-1 to TRBJ2-3; maybe TRBD2 (5 bases). The CDR3 contains 12 residues. Trimming pared 5 bases from V and 6 bases from J, leaving 9 bases between. The germline CDR1 and CDR2 sequences are MNHNS and SASEGT. DNA of the CDR3: TGTGCCAGCAGTAAACTAGGCGATACGCAGTATTTT. This encodes CASSKLGDTQYF.

This clonotype has a handful of counts. The chain recombines TRBV20-1 with TRBJ2-5, with 7 positions matching TRBD2. From germline, CDR1 is DFQATT and CDR2 SNEGSKA (reference sequence). The CDR3 contains 13 residues. CDR3 nucleotide sequence: TGCAGCGCCGGACTAGGGTGGGAAGAGACCCAGTACTTC. It codes for CSAGLGWEETQYF.

This clonotype showed up just a few times. The gene calls are TRBV7-8 and TRBJ2-1, with 11 nucleotides matching TRBD1. Unmatched junction bases numbered 2, after V lost 1 base and J lost 3 bases. The CDR3 spans 16 residues. Germline CDR1 SGHVS, CDR2 FQNEAQ. The DNA of the CDR3 is TGTGCCAGCAGCTTAGGGACAGGGGGCTACTACAATGAGCAGTTCTTC. As protein: CASSLGTGGYYNEQFF.

This clonotype appeared a few times. The chain recombines TRBV11-2 with TRBJ2-3, with D uncertain. The CDR3 runs 17 residues. V shed 6 bases and J shed 2 bases, with 21 bases lying between them. Germline V CDR1 and CDR2: SGHAT, FQNNGV. DNA of the CDR3: TGTGCCAGCAGTCCAGATACCTGGGGTCCTGCCACAGATACGCAGTATTTT. Translating it yields CASSPDTWGPATDTQYF.

This clonotype was counted between two and nine times. The V gene is TRBV7-9, the J gene TRBJ2-2, with D perhaps TRBD2 (6 bases). V lost 5 bases and J lost 3, with 10 bases in between. Germline assignment: CDR1 SEHNR and CDR2 FQNEAQ (reference sequence). The CDR3 consists of 14 residues. CDR3 in DNA: TGTGCCAGCAGCGGGGGGTCCTACACCGGGGAGCTGTTTTTT. This gives the protein CASSGGSYTGELFF.

This clonotype was seen only a few times. The chain combines TRBV9 with TRBJ1-6; 9 nucleotides line up with TRBD1. This CDR3 has 16 amino acids. CDR1 SGDLS and CDR2 YYNGEE come from the germline V gene. The ends lost 0 bases at V and 6 bases at J; junction bases unmatched: 4. Written as DNA, the CDR3 is TGTGCCAGCAGCGTAGATGGGACAGGGCTTAATTCACCCCTCCACTTT. It yields the protein CASSVDGTGLNSPLHF.

This rearrangement joins TRBV14 to TRBJ1-1, with no clear D. Germline V CDR1 and CDR2: SGHDN, FVKESK. The CDR3 runs 14 residues. V dropped 1 base and J dropped 2 bases, with 8 bases sitting between them. CDR3 protein: CASSQVWENTEAFF. In DNA form, the CDR3 reads TGTGCCAGCAGCCAAGTCTGGGAAAACACTGAAGCTTTCTTT.

The chain recombines TRBV20-1 with TRBJ2-5; no firm D call. The CDR3 has 13 residues. Trimming took 0 bases from V and 4 from J, leaving 9 bases between them. The germline V gene has CDR1 DFQATT and CDR2 SNEGSKA (reference sequence). The CDR3 bases are TGCAGTGCTAGAGATCTTGGTGGAGAGACCCAGTACTTC. Translation: CSARDLGGETQYF.